The sequence of this T cell receptor beta chain was determined in a study of T-cell memory formation after mild COVID-19 (dated by TCRdb to about 2021). Concerning the study at large: Most TCR sequence clusters were specific to one of the two donors. In a couple of donors, T-cell clones that expanded and contracted after mild COVID-19 were tracked by sequencing TCRalpha and TCRbeta repertoires over time. Two young, previously healthy adult volunteers, one female and one male, were included in the cohort.

Sequencing relied on an Illumina NovaSeq 6000. TCRalpha and TCRbeta cDNA libraries were constructed by 5'RACE with constant-segment primers, with sample barcodes and unique molecular identifiers being introduced. Trizol reagent was used to extract RNA from every sample. The libraries were amplified in two PCR steps, and the second step added a second sample barcode and Illumina TruSeq adapters. Libraries were sequenced on an Illumina NovaSeq with 2 x 150 bp paired-end reads. The authors' analysis ran thus. The reads were demultiplexed and collapsed into UMI-guided consensus sequences using migec v1.2.7. With mixcr v2.1.11, UMI consensuses were aligned to TRA and TRB V and J templates and assembled into clonotypes. A clonotype was counted as expanded or contracted only if both edgeR and NoisET called the change significant, with noise models trained on biological replicates. For edgeR calls, a false discovery rate-adjusted p below 0.01 and a log2 fold-change threshold of 1 were applied. As an exploratory analysis of dynamics, PCA with hierarchical clustering was applied to max-normalized trajectories of the 1000 most abundant clonotypes. Separately sequenced CD4+ and CD8+ repertoires were used to assign a CD4 or CD8 phenotype to each responding clone. The raw public reads went through TCRdb reprocessing: fastp at Q25, MiXCR clone calling, in-frame beta chains kept. Rows matching on CDR3 protein sequence are summarized as one entry with the most common DNA and genes. The V and J calls shown here were made by TCRdb, not taken from the authors' results. For this sample the table gives roughly 280,000 distinct CDR3 sequences, of which about a sixth were detected only once. Together, the top ten hold 22% of the sample.

Measured from the cysteine to the phenylalanine, the CDR3 is 15 residues long. The retained sequence is limited to the CDR3, 45 bases, with the frame set at the first base. Based on the germline V gene (reference sequence), the CDR1 and CDR2 sequences are SEHNR and FQNEAQ. Trimming removed 6 bases from V and 0 bases from J, leaving 15 bases between the germline ends. Ficoll-Paque density gradient centrifugation was the method used to isolate PBMCs. Study-wide conclusions, independent of this receptor: Clones that contracted from day 15 to 85 showed balanced CD4/CD8 phenotypes, whereas a second wave of clones that expanded from day 15 to 37 leaned towards CD4+. The study included only a couple of mild cases, and larger cohorts that include severe cases with pre-infection samples were judged to be necessary. Contracting CD4+ clones turned up mainly in the CM and EM memory subsets, whereas EMRA was where CD8+ clones were enriched. Whether the second-wave clones peaking on day 37 were SARS-CoV-2 specific was not confirmed. Some responding clones were detected in pre-infection memory, suggesting pre-existing cross-reactive memory T cells joined the SARS-CoV-2 response.

As concerns this clonotype: There is no known antigen for this receptor. The input lacks base qualities; no much larger clone sits a single base away.

The V gene is TRBV7-9 and the J gene is TRBJ2-7; perhaps TRBD2 is the D gene, with 5 bases matching. Sample: PBMCs or a T cell subset sorted from them (not recorded which). The TCR was taken from a man between 18 and 35 years old who had mild COVID-19 (a few samples of this study predate the infection). The sample titles of this study are shuffled in the database, so cell type and time point are left out; the donor was told from shared clones. CDR3 region: CASSPGRGSSYEQYF. The DNA sequence is TGTGCCAGCAGTCCAGGCCGGGGTAGCTCCTACGAGCAGTACTTC.